The clone carrying this T cell receptor beta chain occurred many times. Its antigen is currently unknown. TCRdb analysed the RT-PCR reads with MiXCR anew, one entry per CDR3 protein. The sample contains fewer than 700,000 distinct CDR3 sequences, approximately 13% of which appear only once. These data are taken from a study of response to subunit inactivated influenza vaccine. From germline, CDR1 is MNHEY and CDR2 SVGAGI. This CDR3 spans 15 amino acids. The ends were cut back, 2 bases at V and 1 base at J, with 9 bases in the middle. General study points: Researchers suggested that each seasonal influenza vaccination recruits few new T cells.

This material consisted of PBMCs from blood, taken roughly 47 days after vaccination. This chain links TRBV6-5 with TRBJ1-3; D not certain. The TCR was taken from a man aged 45-65 years who received an inactivated influenza vaccine. The CDR3 is CASSYNSWSGNTIYF. The DNA for the CDR3 is TGTGCCAGCAGTTACAACAGCTGGTCTGGAAACACCATATATTTT.